Below are 30 T cell receptor beta chains sequenced from a single sample in a study of cytomegalovirus exposure and HLA in healthy donors. Researchers ran the PCR with 60 Vbeta and 13 Jbeta primers. The table came from immunoSEQ multiplex PCR; TCRdb's copy has only in-frame clones and leaves some out. The profile shows some 99,000 clones, approximately 77% of them singletons. The sequenced sample was PBMCs. Receptors were obtained from a female donor in good health and CMV-seronegative.

The chain joins TRBV27 to TRBJ1-2; 9 bases fit TRBD1. CDR3 length: 15 amino acids. V trimming: 5 bases; J trimming: 4 bases; junction bases outside the gene matches: 8. Germline V gives CDR1 MNHEY, CDR2 SMNVEV (reference sequence). CDR3 protein: CASSPRQGVSYGYTF. The CDR3 DNA reads TGTGCCAGCAGTCCCCGACAGGGGGTATCCTATGGCTACACCTTC.

The sample holds a few counts of this clone. The chain is built from TRBV15 and TRBJ2-7, with D uncertain. V lost 1 base and J 2 bases, leaving 6 bases between the germline ends. Germline CDR1 reads LNHNV; CDR2 reads YYDKDF (reference sequence). This CDR3 contains 13 residues. CDR3 sequence (DNA): TGTGCCACCAGCAGAGGCAGAACCTACGAGCAGTACTTC. Translating it yields CATSRGRTYEQYF.

Regarding this clone: Germline is not matched at one junction end, which may reflect a read error. The gene calls are TRBV28 and TRBJ2-7, with D possibly TRBD1 on 6 matching bases. Germline V gene lookup returns CDR1 MDHEN and CDR2 SYDVKM. The CDR3 contains 10 residues. The CDR3 loop reads CASSGNRDVF. In DNA form, the CDR3 reads TGTGCCAGCAGCGGGAACAGGGACGTCTTC.

The genes are TRBV7-9 and TRBJ1-1, with 9 bases that match TRBD1. The junction had 7 bases not matched to a gene; V was cut back by 5 bases and J by 6 bases. Germline lookup yields CDR1 SEHNR and CDR2 FQNEAQ (reference sequence). The CDR3 length is 14 residues. The CDR3 reads CASSPQQGASEAFF. For the CDR3, the DNA is TGTGCCAGCAGCCCCCAACAGGGGGCCTCTGAAGCTTTCTTT.

In this sample, this clone turned up once. The V and J genes are TRBV19 and TRBJ2-3; D perhaps matches TRBD1 (5 bases). CDR3 length: 15 residues. The ends were cut back, 0 bases at V and 2 bases at J, with 9 bases in the middle. Per the germline V gene, CDR1 is LNHDA and CDR2 is SQIVND (reference sequence). The CDR3 coding sequence is TGTGCCAGTAGTATAGATAGGGGAAACACAGATACGCAGTATTTT. It specifies CASSIDRGNTDTQYF.

The genes are TRBV18 and TRBJ1-1, with D possibly matching TRBD1 (6 bases). This CDR3 comprises 13 residues. V was shortened by 6 bases and J by 6 bases, with 14 bases between the two germline ends. Germline CDR1 and CDR2: KGHSH and LQKENI. The CDR3 region is CASSLARGPEAFF. CDR3 nucleotide sequence: TGTGCCAGCTCTCTCGCCAGGGGCCCTGAAGCTTTCTTT.

The gene calls are TRBV2 and TRBJ1-5, with D perhaps TRBD1 (6 bases). CDR1 and CDR2 (germline): SNHLY, FYNNEI. V was pared by 4 bases and J by 0 bases, with 7 bases between. CDR3 length: 14 amino acids. The CDR3 DNA reads as TGTGCCAGCAGTGGACAGGATAGCAATCAGCCCCAGCATTTT. This translates into CASSGQDSNQPQHF.

This clone was detected only a few times. This chain joins TRBV5-1 and TRBJ2-7, with 9 bases lining up with TRBD1. The CDR3 consists of 13 residues. The germline gives CDR1 SGHRS, CDR2 YFSETQ. Trimming cost V 4 bases and J 7 bases; bases outside gene matches: 6. CDR3 sequence (DNA): TGCGCCAGCAGCCCGGGGACAGGGTGGGAGCAGTACTTC. This codes for CASSPGTGWEQYF. Looking up the rest from reference TRBV5-1 and TRBJ2-7 gives the full variable domain: KAGVTQTPRYLIKTRGQQVTLSCSPISGHRSVSWYQQTPGQGLQFLFEYFSETQRNKGNFPGRFSGRQFSNSRSEMNVSTLELGDSALYLCASSPGTGWEQYFGPGTRLTVT.

The rearrangement joins TRBV10-2 to TRBJ2-7, with D uncertain. Trimming removed 11 bases at V and 3 bases at J, with 11 bases between. Germline V gene lookup returns CDR1 WSHSY and CDR2 SAAADI. This CDR3 has 11 amino acids. CDR3 in amino acids: CAPVRFYEQYF. The DNA for the CDR3 is TGCGCCCCAGTACGCTTCTACGAGCAGTACTTC.

The CDR3: CASSSRPGQGAEAFF. CDR3 coding DNA: TGTGCCAGCAGCTCCCGACCGGGACAGGGGGCGGAAGCTTTCTTT. The chain has TRBV7-2 and TRBJ1-1, with 12 nucleotides matching TRBD1. V shed 4 bases, J shed 8 bases, and the junction held 8 bases outside the gene matches. The CDR3 spans 15 residues. Looked up from germline, CDR1 is SGHTA and CDR2 is FQGNSA.

V is TRBV6-6 and J is TRBJ1-1, with D hard to call. CDR1 is MNHNY and CDR2 is SVGAGI in the germline V gene (reference sequence). This CDR3 has 13 residues. Trimming took 0 bases from V and 4 from J, leaving 6 bases between them. The CDR3 loop is CASSYSLLTEAFF. The CDR3, as DNA: TGTGCCAGCAGTTACTCACTCCTCACTGAAGCTTTCTTT.

This clone has a single count. The chain combines TRBV5-1 with TRBJ1-1; D is undetermined. From germline, CDR1 is SGHRS and CDR2 YFSETQ. This CDR3 is built from 15 residues. The V gene lost 0 bases and the J gene lost 0 bases, with 9 bases spanning the gap. The CDR3 protein is CASSLAGVLNTEAFF. The CDR3 DNA follows: TGCGCCAGCAGCTTGGCGGGAGTATTGAACACTGAAGCTTTCTTT.

The CDR3 DNA sequence: TGTGCCAGCAGCTTAGAGACAGGGGTCTTAGGTGTCAATAACTATGGCTACACCTTC. Encoded protein: CASSLETGVLGVNNYGYTF. The chain combines TRBV11-2 with TRBJ1-2, with TRBD1 matching 8 bases. CDR3 length equals 19 residues. Germline loops: CDR1 SGHAT, CDR2 FQNNGV. Trimming took 0 bases from V and 1 from J; bases not matched to a gene: 13.

This clone has a single count. The V gene is TRBV28, the J gene TRBJ1-5, with D hard to call. The CDR3 extends over 17 amino acids. Germline V gives CDR1 MDHEN, CDR2 SYDVKM. The germline V and J ends were trimmed by 7 bases and 1 base, with 20 bases remaining between them. CDR3 region: CASTPRDWGKSNQPQHF. CDR3 in DNA: TGTGCCAGCACCCCCCGGGATTGGGGAAAAAGCAATCAGCCCCAGCATTTT.

This clone was detected only once. This sequence joins TRBV19 and TRBJ2-5, with D possibly matching TRBD1 (5 bases). Trimming took off 3 bases at V and 1 base at J, with 9 bases between the two ends. Germline CDR1 and CDR2: LNHDA and SQIVND (reference sequence). The CDR3 extends over 14 amino acids. This CDR3 is CASSMTVSQETQYF. The DNA of the CDR3 is TGTGCCAGTAGTATGACAGTTTCCCAAGAGACCCAGTACTTC.

The chain uses TRBV12-5 and TRBJ2-1; 7 bases agree with TRBD1. V shed 2 bases, J shed 10 bases, and the junction held 32 bases outside the gene matches. CDR1 and CDR2 (germline): LGHNT, FRNRAP. The CDR3 has 22 residues. The CDR3 loop reads CASGLPTGAVRLPALPMWEQFF. The CDR3 coding sequence is TGTGCTAGTGGTTTGCCCACAGGGGCAGTACGACTCCCGGCCCTCCCAATGTGGGAGCAGTTCTTC.

This clone appeared a few times. The chain has TRBV11-3 and TRBJ2-2, with D possibly TRBD1 on 5 matching bases. The germline CDR1 and CDR2 sequences are SGHNT and YENEEA. V lost 0 bases, J lost 5 bases, and 10 bases lay in between. The CDR3 contains 15 residues. CDR3 DNA: TGTGCCAGCAGCTTAGACCAGGGCAGAACCGGGGAGCTGTTTTTT. Residues: CASSLDQGRTGELFF.

The J gene is TRBJ1-5, the V gene TRBV7-9; D is ambiguous. Germline assignment: CDR1 SEHNR and CDR2 FQNEAQ (reference sequence). The CDR3 is 13 amino acids. V dropped 3 bases and J dropped 2 bases, with 5 bases sitting between them. The CDR3 DNA reads as TGTGCCAGCAGCTTTGAGGGCAATCAGCCCCAGCATTTT. This translates into CASSFEGNQPQHF.

The chain recombines TRBV7-9 with TRBJ1-4; weak D call: TRBD1 (6 bases). This CDR3 is built from 16 residues. CDR1 and CDR2 (germline): SEHNR, FQNEAQ (reference sequence). Trimming stripped 5 bases from V and 0 bases from J, with 13 bases between. The CDR3: CASSIRQDATNEKLFF. In nucleotides, the CDR3 is TGTGCCAGCAGCATTAGACAGGACGCAACTAATGAAAAACTGTTTTTT. The full variable domain, its missing parts supplied by reference TRBV7-9 and TRBJ1-4, is DTGVSQNPRHKITKRGQNVTFRCDPISEHNRLYWYRQTLGQGPEFLTYFQNEAQLEKSRLLSDRFSAERPKGSFSTLEIQRTEQGDSAMYLCASSIRQDATNEKLFFGSGTQLSVL.

The chain couples TRBV6-1 to TRBJ2-1; 9 nucleotides align to TRBD1. Germline lookup yields CDR1 MNHNS and CDR2 SASEGT. Germline trimming cut 4 bases from V and 6 bases from J; bases unmatched to any gene: 7. The CDR3 is made up of 15 amino acids. The CDR3 bases are TGTGCCAGCAGTGGCTCCGGGACAGGGCGCAATGAGCAGTTCTTC. Translating gives CASSGSGTGRNEQFF.

The sample holds a few counts of this clone. The chain links TRBV5-1 to TRBJ2-7; no firm D call. The germline V gene has CDR1 SGHRS and CDR2 YFSETQ. Trimming left V 0 bases short and J 1 base short, with 5 bases between. The CDR3 loop spans 13 amino acids. CDR3 DNA: TGCGCCAGCAGCTTGGCGGTTTCCTACGAGCAGTACTTC. Protein sequence: CASSLAVSYEQYF.

This clone was counted between two and nine times. V is TRBV7-9 and J is TRBJ2-7; TRBD2 matches at 8 bases. This CDR3 contains 15 residues. The ends lost 3 bases at V and 0 bases at J; junction bases unmatched: 4. The germline V gene encodes CDR1 SEHNR and CDR2 FQNEAQ (reference sequence). The CDR3 sequence: CASSFRGRTSYEQYF. The CDR3 nucleotides are TGTGCCAGCAGCTTTCGCGGGAGGACCTCCTACGAGCAGTACTTC.

V and J are TRBV7-2 and TRBJ1-4; tentatively, D is TRBD1 (6 bases). This CDR3 has 15 residues. V was cut by 4 bases and J by 9 bases, with 18 bases left in between. CDR1 and CDR2 from the germline V gene are SGHTA and FQGNSA. The CDR3 DNA sequence: TGTGCCAGCAGCTGGACTCCGGGACAAGGCCAAAAACTGTTTTTT. This gives the protein CASSWTPGQGQKLFF.

The gene calls are TRBV18 and TRBJ2-1; TRBD2 matches at 8 bases. The CDR3 totals 16 residues. J was trimmed by 3 bases and V by 0 bases; bases with no gene match: 4. In germline, CDR1 is KGHSH, CDR2 LQKENI. The CDR3 loop reads CASSPPSSGYYNEQFF. The CDR3 DNA is TGTGCCAGCTCACCACCCTCTAGCGGGTACTACAATGAGCAGTTCTTC.

The chain employs TRBV7-9 and TRBJ2-7; D not resolved. Trimming cost V 3 bases and J 2 bases, with 8 bases left between them. From germline, CDR1 is SEHNR and CDR2 FQNEAQ (reference sequence). This CDR3 spans 13 amino acids. CDR3 nucleotides: TGTGCCAGCAGCTTCGAGGAAACCTACGAGCAGTACTTC. Its translation is CASSFEETYEQYF.

The rearrangement uses TRBV12-5 and TRBJ1-1; a weak D match, TRBD1 (6 bases). Germline V gene lookup returns CDR1 LGHNT and CDR2 FRNRAP. Trimming removed 1 base at V and 2 bases at J, with 17 bases between. This CDR3 is built from 17 residues. CDR3 DNA: TGTGCTAGTGGTTTGGAGCAGTGGGGGCAGGGCAACACTGAAGCTTTCTTT. This codes for CASGLEQWGQGNTEAFF. The full variable domain, its missing parts supplied by reference TRBV12-5 and TRBJ1-1, is DARVTQTPRHKVTEMGQEVTMRCQPILGHNTVFWYRQTMMQGLELLAYFRNRAPLDDSGMPKDRFSAEMPDATLATLKIQPSEPRDSAVYFCASGLEQWGQGNTEAFFGQGTRLTVV.

This clone has only a few counts. This rearrangement joins TRBV6-5 to TRBJ2-3; TRBD2 matches 8 bases. The germline gives CDR1 MNHEY, CDR2 SVGAGI. Trimming at V came to 4 bases and at J to 5 bases, leaving 11 bases not matched to a gene. CDR3 length equals 16 residues. The CDR3 reads CASSWETGGRLDTQYF. The CDR3 DNA sequence: TGTGCCAGCAGTTGGGAGACGGGGGGGCGCTTAGATACGCAGTATTTT.

The chain links TRBV28 to TRBJ2-5; 7 nucleotides line up with TRBD2. Germline trimming cut 1 base from V and 11 bases from J; bases unmatched to any gene: 10. Germline V gives CDR1 MDHEN, CDR2 SYDVKM. This CDR3 comprises 14 residues. In nucleotides, the CDR3 is TGTGCCAGCAGTTTATTGGTACTAGCGTATGAGCAGTACTTC. This translates into CASSLLVLAYEQYF.

The V call is TRBV27, the J call TRBJ2-6; D is uncertain. The CDR3 sequence is 17 residues long. Germline V lookup: CDR1 MNHEY, CDR2 SMNVEV (reference sequence). The V end lost 6 bases, the J end lost 0 bases, and 15 bases lay between the germline ends. The CDR3 sequence: CASRNLELFSGANVLTF. CDR3 DNA sequence: TGTGCCAGCAGGAATTTAGAACTTTTCTCTGGGGCCAACGTCCTGACTTTC.

The chain employs TRBV6-6 and TRBJ1-2; 8 positions agree with TRBD1. The V segment lost 6 bases and the J segment 14 bases; nucleotides outside the gene matches: 14. The CDR3 has 13 amino acids. Germline V CDR1 and CDR2: MNHNY, SVGAGI (reference sequence). In DNA form, the CDR3 reads TGTGCCAGCAGCAGTATCCGACAGGGGCCCTCAACCTTC. This gives the protein CASSSIRQGPSTF.